This T cell receptor (beta chain) was found in a study of blood T cell repertoires in COVID-19. For the study at large: Some COVID-19 samples were acute and others convalescent; all came from the United States, Italy and Spain.

Participants were aged about 18 to 95 years, lived in under 25 US areas, and enrolled virtually. Membership in each cohort depended on participant-reported clinical history. Study processing details: Reference gene primer amplification gave estimated nucleated cell counts. TCRdb's table, derived via immunoSEQ multiplex PCR, lists solely in-frame clones and lacks some. The V and J calls and clone size were taken over from that table, and D and trimming were inferred from the DNA. This table holds some 300,000 clones, over 75% found once. The CDR3 contains 15 residues. Germline lookup yields CDR1 ENHRY and CDR2 SYGVKD. The V and J ends lost 5 bases and 7 bases, in that order; junction bases with no gene match: 5.

The sample was PBMCs or T cells enriched from blood (not recorded which). The chain is built from TRBV10-3 and TRBJ2-1; TRBD2 agrees at 13 bases. This receptor was taken from a man between 25 and 39 years old who had recovered from COVID-19. CDR3 coding DNA: TGTGCCATCAGTACTAGCGGGGGGGCCCGGAATGAGCAGTTCTTC. Translated, it gives CAISTSGGARNEQFF.